These 3 T cell receptor beta chains originate from one sample sequenced in a study of T cell changes during pregnancy in multiple sclerosis. Here immunoSEQ multiplex PCR was the method, and the copy in TCRdb shows in-frame clones only, minus some. The repertoire holds around 92,000 clones, with roughly 93% as singletons. This specimen consisted of peripheral blood, obtained in the third trimester of pregnancy. The receptors stem from a female donor with multiple sclerosis, enrolled in a pregnancy study.

The chain couples TRBV11-2 to TRBJ2-1; 10 bases line up with TRBD1. Unmatched junction bases numbered 8, after V lost 6 bases and J lost 3 bases. CDR3 length: 16 residues. CDR1 and CDR2 (germline): SGHAT, FQNNGV. For the CDR3, the DNA is TGTGCCAGCAGGCCAACCGGGACAGGGGTCTACAATGAGCAGTTCTTC. Its translation: CASRPTGTGVYNEQFF. Filled out from reference TRBV11-2 and TRBJ2-1, the complete variable domain reads EAGVAQSPRYKIIEKRQSVAFWCNPISGHATLYWYQQILGQGPKLLIQFQNNGVVDDSQLPKDRFSAERLKGVDSTLKIQPAKLEDSAVYLCASRPTGTGVYNEQFFGPGTRLTVL.

This clone was recorded a few times. V usage is TRBV29-1 and J usage is TRBJ2-2; D perhaps matches TRBD2 (5 bases). CDR1 is SQVTM, CDR2 ANQGSEA, per germline. The ends were cut back, 6 bases at V and 1 base at J, with 9 bases in the middle. The CDR3 contains 13 residues. The CDR3 coding sequence is TGCAGCGTGGCGGGTCAGAACACCGGGGAGCTGTTTTTT. This codes for CSVAGQNTGELFF.

The rearrangement uses TRBV28 and TRBJ1-2; D gene uncertain. CDR1 MDHEN and CDR2 SYDVKM come from the germline V gene. The V gene lost 8 bases and the J gene lost 4 bases, with 17 bases spanning the gap. The CDR3 covers 14 residues. CDR3 in amino acids: CASGSGMGSYGYTF. CDR3 bases: TGTGCCAGCGGATCGGGAATGGGAAGCTATGGCTACACCTTC.